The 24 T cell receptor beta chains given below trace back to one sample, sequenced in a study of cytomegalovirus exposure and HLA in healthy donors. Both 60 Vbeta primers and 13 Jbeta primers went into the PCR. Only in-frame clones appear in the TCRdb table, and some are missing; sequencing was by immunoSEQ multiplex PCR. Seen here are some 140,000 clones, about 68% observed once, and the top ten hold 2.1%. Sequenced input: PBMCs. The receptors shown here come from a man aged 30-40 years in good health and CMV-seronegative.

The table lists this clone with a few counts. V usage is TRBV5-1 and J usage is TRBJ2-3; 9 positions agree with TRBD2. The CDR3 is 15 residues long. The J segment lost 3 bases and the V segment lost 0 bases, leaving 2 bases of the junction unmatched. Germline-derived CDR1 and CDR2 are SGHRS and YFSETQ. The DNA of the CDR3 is TGCGCCAGCAGCTTGGGGCGGGGGGGTACAGATACGCAGTATTTT. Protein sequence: CASSLGRGGTDTQYF.

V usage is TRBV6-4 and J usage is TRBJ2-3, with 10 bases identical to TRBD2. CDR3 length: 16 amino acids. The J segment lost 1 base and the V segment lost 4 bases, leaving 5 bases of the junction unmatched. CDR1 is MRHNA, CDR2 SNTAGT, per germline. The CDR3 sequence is CASSVSSGGGTDTQYF. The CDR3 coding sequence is TGTGCCAGCAGTGTATCGAGCGGGGGGGGCACAGATACGCAGTATTTT.

This CDR3 reads CASSEGLALNEQFF. The CDR3 DNA reads TGTGCCAGCAGCGAAGGACTAGCGTTGAATGAGCAGTTCTTC. The V and J genes are TRBV9 and TRBJ2-1, with 9 bases fitting TRBD2. The germline V gene encodes CDR1 SGDLS and CDR2 YYNGEE. The CDR3 extends over 14 amino acids. V gave up 3 bases and J gave up 7 bases; unmatched junction bases: 5.

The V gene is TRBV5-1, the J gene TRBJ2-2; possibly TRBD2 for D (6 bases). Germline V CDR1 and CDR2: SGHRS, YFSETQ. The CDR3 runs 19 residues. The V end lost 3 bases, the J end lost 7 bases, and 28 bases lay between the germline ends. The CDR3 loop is CASSSPGFPGLRRDGELFF. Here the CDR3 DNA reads TGCGCCAGCAGCTCCCCGGGCTTCCCGGGACTCAGGAGGGACGGGGAGCTGTTTTTT.

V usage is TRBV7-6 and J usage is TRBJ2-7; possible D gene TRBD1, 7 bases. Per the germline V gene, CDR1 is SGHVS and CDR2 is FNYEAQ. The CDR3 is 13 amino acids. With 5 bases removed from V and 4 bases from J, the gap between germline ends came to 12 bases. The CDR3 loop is CASSTGEEYEQYF. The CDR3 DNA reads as TGTGCCAGCAGCACAGGGGAGGAATACGAGCAGTACTTC.

The chain's CDR3 is CASSLALVGAGGFQETQYF. Here the CDR3 DNA reads TGTGCCAGCAGCTTAGCGCTGGTTGGAGCGGGGGGATTCCAAGAGACCCAGTACTTC. The rearrangement uses TRBV7-2 and TRBJ2-5, with 9 bases matching TRBD2. The CDR3 totals 19 residues. Germline CDR1 and CDR2: SGHTA and FQGNSA. Unmatched junction bases numbered 12, after V lost 0 bases and J lost 1 base.

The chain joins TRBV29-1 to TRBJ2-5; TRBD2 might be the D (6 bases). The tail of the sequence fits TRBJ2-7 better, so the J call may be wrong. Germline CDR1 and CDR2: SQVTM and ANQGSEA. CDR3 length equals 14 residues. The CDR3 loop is CSASAGTLSYEQYF. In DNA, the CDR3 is TGCAGCGCATCAGCCGGGACTCTTTCCTACGAGCAGTACTTC.

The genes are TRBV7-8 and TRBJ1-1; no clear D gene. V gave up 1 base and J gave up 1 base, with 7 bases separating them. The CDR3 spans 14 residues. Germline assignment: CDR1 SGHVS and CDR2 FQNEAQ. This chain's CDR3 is CASSLGPRNTEAFF. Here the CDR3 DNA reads TGTGCCAGCAGCTTAGGGCCCCGGAACACTGAAGCTTTCTTT.

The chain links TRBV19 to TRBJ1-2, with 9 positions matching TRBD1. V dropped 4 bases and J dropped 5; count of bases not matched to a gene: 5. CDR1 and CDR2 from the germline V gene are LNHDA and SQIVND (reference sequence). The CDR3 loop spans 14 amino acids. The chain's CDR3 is CASSTLDRGYGYTF. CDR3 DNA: TGTGCCAGTAGTACCCTGGACAGGGGATATGGCTACACCTTC.

CDR3 DNA sequence: TGTGCCAGCAGCGGAAGGACAGTCACCGGGGAGCTGTTTTTT. It specifies CASSGRTVTGELFF. V is TRBV7-8 and J is TRBJ2-2; D is perhaps TRBD1 (6 bases). V gave up 5 bases and J gave up 4 bases, with 11 bases separating them. Germline CDR1 reads SGHVS; CDR2 reads FQNEAQ. CDR3 length: 14 amino acids. Looking up the rest from reference TRBV7-8 and TRBJ2-2 gives the full variable domain: GAGVSQSPRYKVAKRGQDVALRCDPISGHVSLFWYQQALGQGPEFLTYFQNEAQLDKSGLPSDRFFAERPEGSVSTLKIQRTQQEDSAVYLCASSGRTVTGELFFGEGSRLTVL.

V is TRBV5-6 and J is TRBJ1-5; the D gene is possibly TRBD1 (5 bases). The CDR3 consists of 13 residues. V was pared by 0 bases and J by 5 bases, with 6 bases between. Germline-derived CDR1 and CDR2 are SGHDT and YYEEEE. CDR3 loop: CASSLAGYQPQHF. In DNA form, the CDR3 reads TGTGCCAGCAGCTTGGCAGGGTATCAGCCCCAGCATTTT.

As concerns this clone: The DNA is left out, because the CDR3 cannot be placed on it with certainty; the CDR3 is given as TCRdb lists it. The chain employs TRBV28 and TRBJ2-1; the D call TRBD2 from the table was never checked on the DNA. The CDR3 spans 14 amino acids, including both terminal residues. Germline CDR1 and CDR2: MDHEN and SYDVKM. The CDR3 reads CATLRAGVSNEQFF.

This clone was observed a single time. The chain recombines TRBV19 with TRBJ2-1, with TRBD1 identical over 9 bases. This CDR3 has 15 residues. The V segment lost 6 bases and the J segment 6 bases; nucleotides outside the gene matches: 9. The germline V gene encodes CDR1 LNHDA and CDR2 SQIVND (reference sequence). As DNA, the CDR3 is TGTGCCAGTAGCCGAGGGACAGGGCGGCGCAATGAGCAGTTCTTC. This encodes CASSRGTGRRNEQFF. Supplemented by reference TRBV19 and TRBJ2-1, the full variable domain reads DGGITQSPKYLFRKEGQNVTLSCEQNLNHDAMYWYRQDPGQGLRLIYYSQIVNDFQKGDIAEGYSVSREKKESFPLTVTSAQKNPTAFYLCASSRGTGRRNEQFFGPGTRLTVL.

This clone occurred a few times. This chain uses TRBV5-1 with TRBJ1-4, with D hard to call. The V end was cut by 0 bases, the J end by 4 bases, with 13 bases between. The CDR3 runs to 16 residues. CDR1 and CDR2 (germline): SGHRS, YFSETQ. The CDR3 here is CASSLAPAGINEKLFF. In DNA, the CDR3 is TGCGCCAGCAGCTTGGCCCCGGCAGGCATTAATGAAAAACTGTTTTTT.

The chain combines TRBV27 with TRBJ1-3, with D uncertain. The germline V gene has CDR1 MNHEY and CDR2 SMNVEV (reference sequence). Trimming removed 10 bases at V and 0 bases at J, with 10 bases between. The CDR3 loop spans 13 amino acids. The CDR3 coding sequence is TGTGCCACCAGAACTAACTCTGGAAACACCATATATTTT. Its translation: CATRTNSGNTIYF.

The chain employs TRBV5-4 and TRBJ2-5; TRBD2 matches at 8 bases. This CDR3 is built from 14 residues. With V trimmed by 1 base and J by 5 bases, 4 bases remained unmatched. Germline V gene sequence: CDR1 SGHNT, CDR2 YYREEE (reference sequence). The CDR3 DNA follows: TGTGCCAGCAGCTTGCTAGCGGGCGGGGAGACCCAGTACTTC. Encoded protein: CASSLLAGGETQYF.

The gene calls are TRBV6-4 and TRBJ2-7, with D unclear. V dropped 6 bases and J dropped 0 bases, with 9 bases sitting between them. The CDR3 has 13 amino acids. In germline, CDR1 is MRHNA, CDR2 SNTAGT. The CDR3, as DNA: TGTGCCAGCAGCTCCGACACCTCCTACGAGCAGTACTTC. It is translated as CASSSDTSYEQYF.

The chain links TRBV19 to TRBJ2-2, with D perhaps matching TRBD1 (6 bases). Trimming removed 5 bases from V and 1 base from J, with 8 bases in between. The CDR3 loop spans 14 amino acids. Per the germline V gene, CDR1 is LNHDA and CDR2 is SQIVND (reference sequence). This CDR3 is CASSPDRNTGELFF. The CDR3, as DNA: TGTGCCAGTAGTCCGGACAGGAACACCGGGGAGCTGTTTTTT.

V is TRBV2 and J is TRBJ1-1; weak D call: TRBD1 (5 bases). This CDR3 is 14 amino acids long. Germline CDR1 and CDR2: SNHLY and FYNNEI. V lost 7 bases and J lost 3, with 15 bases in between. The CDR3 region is CASKAGNKYTEAFF. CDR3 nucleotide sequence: TGTGCCAGCAAGGCAGGGAATAAGTACACTGAAGCTTTCTTT.

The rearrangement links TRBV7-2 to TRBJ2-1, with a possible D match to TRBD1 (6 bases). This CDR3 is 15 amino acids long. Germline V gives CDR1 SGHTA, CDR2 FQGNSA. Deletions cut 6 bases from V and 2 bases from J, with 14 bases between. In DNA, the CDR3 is TGTGCCAGCAGACCAACAGGGAATGCCTACAATGAGCAGTTCTTC. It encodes CASRPTGNAYNEQFF.

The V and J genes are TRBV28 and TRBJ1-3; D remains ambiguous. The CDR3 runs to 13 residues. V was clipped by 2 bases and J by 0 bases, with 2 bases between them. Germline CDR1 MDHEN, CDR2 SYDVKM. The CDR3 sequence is CASSLLSGNTIYF. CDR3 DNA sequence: TGTGCCAGCAGTTTACTCTCTGGAAACACCATATATTTT. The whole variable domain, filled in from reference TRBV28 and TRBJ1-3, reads DVKVTQSSRYLVKRTGEKVFLECVQDMDHENMFWYRQDPGLGLRLIYFSYDVKMKEKGDIPEGYSVSREKKERFSLILESASTNQTSMYLCASSLLSGNTIYFGEGSWLTVV.

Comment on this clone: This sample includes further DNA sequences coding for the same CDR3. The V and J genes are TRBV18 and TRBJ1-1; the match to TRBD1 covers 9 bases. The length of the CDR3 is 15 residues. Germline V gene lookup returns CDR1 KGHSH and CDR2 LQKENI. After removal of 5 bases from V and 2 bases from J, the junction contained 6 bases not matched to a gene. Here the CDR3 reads CASSRPGQGNTEAFF. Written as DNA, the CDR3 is TGTGCCAGCTCAAGACCGGGACAGGGTAACACTGAAGCTTTCTTT.

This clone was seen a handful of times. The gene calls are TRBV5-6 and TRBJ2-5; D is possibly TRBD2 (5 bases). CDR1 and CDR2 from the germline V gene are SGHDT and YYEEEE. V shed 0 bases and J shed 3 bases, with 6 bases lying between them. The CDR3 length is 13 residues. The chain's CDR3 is CASSLGGEETQYF. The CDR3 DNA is TGTGCCAGCAGCTTGGGGGGAGAAGAGACCCAGTACTTC.

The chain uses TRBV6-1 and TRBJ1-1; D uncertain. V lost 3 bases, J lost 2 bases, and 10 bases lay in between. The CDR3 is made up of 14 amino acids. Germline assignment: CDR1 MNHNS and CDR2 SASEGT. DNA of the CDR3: TGTGCCAGCAGTGAGGGAGGGAAAAACACTGAAGCTTTCTTT. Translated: CASSEGGKNTEAFF.